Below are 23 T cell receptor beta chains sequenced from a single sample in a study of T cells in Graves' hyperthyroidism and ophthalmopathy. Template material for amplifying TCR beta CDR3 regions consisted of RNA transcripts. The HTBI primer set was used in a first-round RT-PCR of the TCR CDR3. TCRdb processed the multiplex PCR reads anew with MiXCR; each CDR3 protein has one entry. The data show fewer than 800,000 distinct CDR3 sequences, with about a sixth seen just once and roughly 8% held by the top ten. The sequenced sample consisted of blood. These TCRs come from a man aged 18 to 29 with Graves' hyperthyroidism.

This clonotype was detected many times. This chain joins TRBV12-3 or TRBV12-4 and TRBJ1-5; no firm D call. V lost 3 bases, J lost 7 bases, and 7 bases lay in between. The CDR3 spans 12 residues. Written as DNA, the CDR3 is TGTGCCAGCAGTTTCACTCGGCAGCCCCAGCATTTT. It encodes CASSFTRQPQHF.

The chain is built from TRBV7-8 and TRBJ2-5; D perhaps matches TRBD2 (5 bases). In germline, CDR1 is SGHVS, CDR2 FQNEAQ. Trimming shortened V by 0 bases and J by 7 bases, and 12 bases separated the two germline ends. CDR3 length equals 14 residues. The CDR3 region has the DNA TGTGCCAGCAGCTTAGCTCAATCTGCGGGGACCCAGTACTTC. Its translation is CASSLAQSAGTQYF.

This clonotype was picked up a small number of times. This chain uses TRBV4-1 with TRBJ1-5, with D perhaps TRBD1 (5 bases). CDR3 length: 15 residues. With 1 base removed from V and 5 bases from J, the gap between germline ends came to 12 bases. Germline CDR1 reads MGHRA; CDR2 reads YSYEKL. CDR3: CASSQGTQADQPQHF. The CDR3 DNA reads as TGCGCCAGCAGCCAAGGGACACAGGCAGATCAGCCCCAGCATTTT.

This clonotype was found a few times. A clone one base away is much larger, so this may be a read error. CDR3 in DNA: TGTGCCAGCAGTGCCGGACTAGCGGACACCTACGAGCAGTGCTTC. Amino acid sequence: CASSAGLADTYEQCF. This chain links TRBV2 with TRBJ2-7, with 10 bases matching TRBD2. CDR3 length: 15 residues. Per germline, CDR1 SNHLY and CDR2 FYNNEI. The complete variable domain, with remaining parts taken from reference TRBV2 and TRBJ2-7, reads EPEVTQTPSHQVTQMGQEVILRCVPISNHLYFYWYRQILGQKVEFLVSFYNNEISEKSEIFDDQFSVERPDGSNFTLKIRSTKLEDSAMYFCASSAGLADTYEQCFGPGTRLTVT.

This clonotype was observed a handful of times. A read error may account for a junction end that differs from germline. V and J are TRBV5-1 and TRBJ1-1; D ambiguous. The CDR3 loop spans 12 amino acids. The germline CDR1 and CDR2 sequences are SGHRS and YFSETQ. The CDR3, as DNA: TGCGCCAGCAGCTTTAGGAACATTGAAGCTTTCTTT. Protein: CASSFRNIEAFF.

Here the CDR3 reads CASNKLGETQYF. In nucleotides, the CDR3 is TGCGCCAGCAATAAGTTGGGAGAGACCCAGTACTTC. The chain is built from TRBV5-1 and TRBJ2-5; D gene ambiguous. The CDR3 extends over 12 amino acids. The germline CDR1 and CDR2 sequences are SGHRS and YFSETQ. Deletions cut 6 bases from V and 4 bases from J, with 10 bases between. The full variable domain, its missing parts supplied by reference TRBV5-1 and TRBJ2-5, is KAGVTQTPRYLIKTRGQQVTLSCSPISGHRSVSWYQQTPGQGLQFLFEYFSETQRNKGNFPGRFSGRQFSNSRSEMNVSTLELGDSALYLCASNKLGETQYFGPGTRLLVL.

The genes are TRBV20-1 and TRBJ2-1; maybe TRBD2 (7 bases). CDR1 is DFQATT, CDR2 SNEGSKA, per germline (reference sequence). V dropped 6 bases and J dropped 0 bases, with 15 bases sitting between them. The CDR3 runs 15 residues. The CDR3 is CSAGGGRSSYNEQFF. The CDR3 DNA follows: TGCAGTGCAGGGGGGGGTAGAAGCTCCTACAATGAGCAGTTCTTC.

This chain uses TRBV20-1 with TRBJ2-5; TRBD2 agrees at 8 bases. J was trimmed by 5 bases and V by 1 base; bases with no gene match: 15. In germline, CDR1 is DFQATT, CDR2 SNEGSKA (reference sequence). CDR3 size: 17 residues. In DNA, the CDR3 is TGCAGTGCTAGAGCCCTGACGCTAGCGGGCGACGAGGAGACCCAGTACTTC. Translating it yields CSARALTLAGDEETQYF.

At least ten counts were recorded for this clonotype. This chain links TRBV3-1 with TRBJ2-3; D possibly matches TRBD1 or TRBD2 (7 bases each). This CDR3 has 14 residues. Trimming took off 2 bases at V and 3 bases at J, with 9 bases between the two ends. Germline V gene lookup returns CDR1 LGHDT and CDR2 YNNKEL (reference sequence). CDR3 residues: CASSQQGGTDTQYF. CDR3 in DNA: TGTGCCAGCAGCCAACAGGGGGGGACAGATACGCAGTATTTT.

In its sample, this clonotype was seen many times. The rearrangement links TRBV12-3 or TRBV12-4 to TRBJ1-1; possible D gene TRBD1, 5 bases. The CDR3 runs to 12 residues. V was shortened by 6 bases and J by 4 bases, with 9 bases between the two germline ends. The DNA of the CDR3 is TGTGCCAGCAGAGAGGGACGCACTGAAGCTTTCTTT. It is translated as CASREGRTEAFF.

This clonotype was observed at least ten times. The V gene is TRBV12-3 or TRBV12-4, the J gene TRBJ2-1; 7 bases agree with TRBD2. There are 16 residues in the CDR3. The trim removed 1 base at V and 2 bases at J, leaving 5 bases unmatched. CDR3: CASSLEASGAYNEQFF. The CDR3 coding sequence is TGTGCCAGCAGTTTAGAGGCTAGCGGAGCCTACAATGAGCAGTTCTTC.

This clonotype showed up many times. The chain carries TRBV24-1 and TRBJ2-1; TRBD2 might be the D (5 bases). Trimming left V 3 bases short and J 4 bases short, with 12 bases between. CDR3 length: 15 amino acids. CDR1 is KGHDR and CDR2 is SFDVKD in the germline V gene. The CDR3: CATSDGGGGYNEQFF. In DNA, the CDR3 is TGTGCCACCAGTGATGGTGGAGGCGGATACAATGAGCAGTTCTTC.

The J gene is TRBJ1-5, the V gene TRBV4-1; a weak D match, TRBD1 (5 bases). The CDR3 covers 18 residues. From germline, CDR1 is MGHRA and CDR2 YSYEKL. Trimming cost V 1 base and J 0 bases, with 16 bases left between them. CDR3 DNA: TGCGCCAGCAGCCAAGCCCAGGGAAGGGCCTATAGCAATCAGCCCCAGCATTTT. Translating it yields CASSQAQGRAYSNQPQHF.

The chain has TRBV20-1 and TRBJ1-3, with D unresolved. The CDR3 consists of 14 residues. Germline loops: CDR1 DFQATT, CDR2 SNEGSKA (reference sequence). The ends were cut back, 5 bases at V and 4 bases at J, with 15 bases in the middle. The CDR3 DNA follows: TGCAGTGCTCGACGTGGCTCGACCGGAAACACCATATATTTT. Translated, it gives CSARRGSTGNTIYF.

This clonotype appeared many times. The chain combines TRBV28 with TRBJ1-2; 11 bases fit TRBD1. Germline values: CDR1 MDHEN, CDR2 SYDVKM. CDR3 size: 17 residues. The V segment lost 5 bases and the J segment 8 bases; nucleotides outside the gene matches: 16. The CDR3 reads CASSPTVWDRGVRGYTF. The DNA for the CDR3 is TGTGCCAGCAGTCCGACGGTCTGGGACAGGGGGGTAAGAGGCTACACCTTC.

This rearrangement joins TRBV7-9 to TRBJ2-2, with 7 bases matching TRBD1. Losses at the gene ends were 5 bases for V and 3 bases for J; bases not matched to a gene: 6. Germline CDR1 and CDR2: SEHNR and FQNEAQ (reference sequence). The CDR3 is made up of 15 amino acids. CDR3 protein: CASSPDRSYTGELFF. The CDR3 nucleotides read TGTGCCAGCAGCCCGGACAGGAGCTACACCGGGGAGCTGTTTTTT.

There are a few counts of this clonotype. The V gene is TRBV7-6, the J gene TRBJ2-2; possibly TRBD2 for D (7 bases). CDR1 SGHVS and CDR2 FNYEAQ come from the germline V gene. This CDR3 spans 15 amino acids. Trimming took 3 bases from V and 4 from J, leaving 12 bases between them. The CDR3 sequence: CASSFGGAGTGELFF. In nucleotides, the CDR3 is TGTGCCAGCAGCTTTGGGGGGGCAGGCACCGGGGAGCTGTTTTTT.

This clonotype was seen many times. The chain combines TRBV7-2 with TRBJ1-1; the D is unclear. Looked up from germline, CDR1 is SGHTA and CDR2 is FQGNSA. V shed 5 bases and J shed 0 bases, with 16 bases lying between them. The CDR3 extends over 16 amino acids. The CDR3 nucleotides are TGTGCCAGCAGCCCATCGACGCCAGACATGAACACTGAAGCTTTCTTT. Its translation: CASSPSTPDMNTEAFF.

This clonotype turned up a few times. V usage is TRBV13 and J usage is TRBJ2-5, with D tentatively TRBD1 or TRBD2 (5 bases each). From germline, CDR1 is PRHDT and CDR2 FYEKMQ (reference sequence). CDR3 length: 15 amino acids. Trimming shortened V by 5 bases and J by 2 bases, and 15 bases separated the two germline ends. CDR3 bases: TGTGCCAGCAGCACAACGGGACGGACACAAGAGACCCAGTACTTC. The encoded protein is CASSTTGRTQETQYF.

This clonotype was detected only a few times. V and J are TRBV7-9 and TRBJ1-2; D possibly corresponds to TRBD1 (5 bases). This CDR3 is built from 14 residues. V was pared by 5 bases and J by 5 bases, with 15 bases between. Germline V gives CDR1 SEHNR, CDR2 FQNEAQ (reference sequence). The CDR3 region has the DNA TGTGCCAGCAGCCCCCCGGTTGGGGGGTATGGCTACACCTTC. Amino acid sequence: CASSPPVGGYGYTF. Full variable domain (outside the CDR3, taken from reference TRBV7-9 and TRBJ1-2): DTGVSQNPRHKITKRGQNVTFRCDPISEHNRLYWYRQTLGQGPEFLTYFQNEAQLEKSRLLSDRFSAERPKGSFSTLEIQRTEQGDSAMYLCASSPPVGGYGYTFGSGTRLTVV.

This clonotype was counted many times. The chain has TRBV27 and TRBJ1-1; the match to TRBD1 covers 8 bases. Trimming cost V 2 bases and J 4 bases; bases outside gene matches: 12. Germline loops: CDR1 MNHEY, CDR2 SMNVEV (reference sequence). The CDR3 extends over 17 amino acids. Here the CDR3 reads CASSLRAGGVLGTEAFF. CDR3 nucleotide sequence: TGTGCCAGCAGTTTAAGGGCAGGGGGCGTACTGGGCACTGAAGCTTTCTTT.

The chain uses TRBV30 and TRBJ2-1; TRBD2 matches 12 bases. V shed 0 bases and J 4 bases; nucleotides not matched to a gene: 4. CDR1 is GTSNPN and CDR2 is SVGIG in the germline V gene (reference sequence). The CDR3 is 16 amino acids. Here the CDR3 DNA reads TGTGCCTGGAGTGTGGGACTAGCGGGTGTGTACAATGAGCAGTTCTTC. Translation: CAWSVGLAGVYNEQFF.

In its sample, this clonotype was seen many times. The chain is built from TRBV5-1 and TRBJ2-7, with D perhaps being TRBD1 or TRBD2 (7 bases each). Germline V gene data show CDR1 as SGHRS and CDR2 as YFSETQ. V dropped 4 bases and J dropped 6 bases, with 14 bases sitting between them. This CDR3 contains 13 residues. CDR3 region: CASSSQGGGEQYF. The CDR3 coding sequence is TGCGCCAGCAGCAGCCAGGGGGGGGGCGAGCAGTACTTC.